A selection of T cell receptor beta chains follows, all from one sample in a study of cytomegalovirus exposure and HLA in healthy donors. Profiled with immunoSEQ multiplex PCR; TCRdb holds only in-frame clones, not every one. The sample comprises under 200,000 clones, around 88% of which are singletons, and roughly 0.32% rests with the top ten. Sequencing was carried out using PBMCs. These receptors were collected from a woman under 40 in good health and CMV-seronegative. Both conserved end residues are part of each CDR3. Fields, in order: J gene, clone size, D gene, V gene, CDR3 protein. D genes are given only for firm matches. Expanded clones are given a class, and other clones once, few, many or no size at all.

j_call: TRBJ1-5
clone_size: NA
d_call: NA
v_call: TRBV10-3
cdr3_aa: CAISESGPGNQPQHF

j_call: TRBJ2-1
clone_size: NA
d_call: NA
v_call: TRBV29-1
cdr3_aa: CTAGGLEQFF

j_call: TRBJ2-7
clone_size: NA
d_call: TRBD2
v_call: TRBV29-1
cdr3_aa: CSVGELAGDYEQYF

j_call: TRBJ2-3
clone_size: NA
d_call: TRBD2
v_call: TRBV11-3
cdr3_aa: CASSYGLAGTDTQYF

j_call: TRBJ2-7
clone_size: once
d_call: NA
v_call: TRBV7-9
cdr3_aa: CASSLWQGNEQYF

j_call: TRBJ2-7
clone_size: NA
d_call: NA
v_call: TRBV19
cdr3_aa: CASSSPTAGSYEQYF

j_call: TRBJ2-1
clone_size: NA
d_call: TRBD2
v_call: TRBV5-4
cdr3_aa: CASSPMGTSGGESEQFF

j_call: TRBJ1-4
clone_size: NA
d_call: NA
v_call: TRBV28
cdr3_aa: CASRADREKLFF

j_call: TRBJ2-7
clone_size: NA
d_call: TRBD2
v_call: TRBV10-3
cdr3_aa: CAITSGGYEQYF

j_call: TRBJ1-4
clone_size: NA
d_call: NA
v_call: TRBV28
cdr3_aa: CASSLQGSEKLFF

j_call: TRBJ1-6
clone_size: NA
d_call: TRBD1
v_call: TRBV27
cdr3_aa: CASSGTANNSPLHF

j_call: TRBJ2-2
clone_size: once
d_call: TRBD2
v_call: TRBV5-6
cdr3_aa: CASRLGGAGELFF

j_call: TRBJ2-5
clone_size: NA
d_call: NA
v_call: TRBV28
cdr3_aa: CASSLIRQGISETQYF

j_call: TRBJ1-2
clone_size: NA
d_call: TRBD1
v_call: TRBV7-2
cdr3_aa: CASSLRAGTGYTF

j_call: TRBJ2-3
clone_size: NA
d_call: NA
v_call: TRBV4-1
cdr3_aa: CASSQEEYQSTQYF

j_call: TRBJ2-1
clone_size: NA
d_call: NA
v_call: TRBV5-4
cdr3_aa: CASSWMTGTAYNEQFF

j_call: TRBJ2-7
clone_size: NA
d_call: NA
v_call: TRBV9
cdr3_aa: CASSVGSWKGDEQYF

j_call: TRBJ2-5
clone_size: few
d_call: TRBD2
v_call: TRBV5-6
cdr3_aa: CASNLGASGVQETQYF

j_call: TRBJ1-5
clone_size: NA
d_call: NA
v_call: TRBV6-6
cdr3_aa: CASSYDSPRSNQPQHF

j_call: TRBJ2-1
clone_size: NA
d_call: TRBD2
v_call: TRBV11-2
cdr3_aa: CASSALLAGTYNEQFF

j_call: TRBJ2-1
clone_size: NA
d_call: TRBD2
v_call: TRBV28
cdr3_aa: CASSSTSGNSYNEQFF

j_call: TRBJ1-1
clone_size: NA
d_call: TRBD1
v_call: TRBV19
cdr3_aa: CASKTGGADTEAFF

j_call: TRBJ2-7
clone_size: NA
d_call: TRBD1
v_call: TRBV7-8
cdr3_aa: CASSPLWGDRVSYEQYF

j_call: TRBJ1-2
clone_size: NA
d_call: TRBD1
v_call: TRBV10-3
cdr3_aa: CAISRTGGSDYGYTF

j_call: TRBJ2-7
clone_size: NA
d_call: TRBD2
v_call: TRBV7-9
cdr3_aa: CASTSSGLGERERLYEQYF

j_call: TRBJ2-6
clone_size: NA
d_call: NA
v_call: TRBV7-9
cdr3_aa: CATDALTGSPGANVLTF

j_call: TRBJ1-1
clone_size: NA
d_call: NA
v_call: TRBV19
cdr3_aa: CASSIVTALDNTEAFF

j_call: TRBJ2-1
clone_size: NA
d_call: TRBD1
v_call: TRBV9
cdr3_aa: CASSSTGQGAVHEQFF

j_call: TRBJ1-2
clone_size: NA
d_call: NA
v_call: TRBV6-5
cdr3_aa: CASRGAGYGYTF

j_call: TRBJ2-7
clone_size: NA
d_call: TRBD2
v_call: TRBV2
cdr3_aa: CASSESAGDHEQYF

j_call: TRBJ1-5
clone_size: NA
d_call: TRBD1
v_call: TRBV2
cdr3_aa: CASDDRVGQPQHF

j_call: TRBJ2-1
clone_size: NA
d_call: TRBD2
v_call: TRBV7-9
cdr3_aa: CASSWSGGAPAGEQFF

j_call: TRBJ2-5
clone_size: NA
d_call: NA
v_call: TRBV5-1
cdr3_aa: CASKLQGSQETQYF

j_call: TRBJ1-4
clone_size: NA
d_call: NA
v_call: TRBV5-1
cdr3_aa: CASSPNWGGDNEKLFF

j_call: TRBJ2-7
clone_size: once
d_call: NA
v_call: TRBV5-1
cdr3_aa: CASSLDPPKSSYEQYF

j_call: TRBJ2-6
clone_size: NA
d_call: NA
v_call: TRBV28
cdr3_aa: CATHRAGNYSGANVLTF

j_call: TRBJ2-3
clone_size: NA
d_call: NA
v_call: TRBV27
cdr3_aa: CASRGSVGGDTQYF

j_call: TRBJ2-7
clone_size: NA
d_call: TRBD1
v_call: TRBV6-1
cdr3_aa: CASSEDRGSSYEQYF

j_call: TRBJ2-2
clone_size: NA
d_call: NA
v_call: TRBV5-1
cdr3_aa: CASSLVRGNTGELFF

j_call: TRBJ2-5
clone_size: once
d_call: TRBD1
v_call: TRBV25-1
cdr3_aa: CASSGGTGRPQETQYF

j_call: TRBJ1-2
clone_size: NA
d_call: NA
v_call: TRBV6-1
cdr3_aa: CASSEDSTWPYGYTF

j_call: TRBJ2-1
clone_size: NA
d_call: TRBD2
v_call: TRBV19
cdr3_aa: CASSMLAGSYNEQFF

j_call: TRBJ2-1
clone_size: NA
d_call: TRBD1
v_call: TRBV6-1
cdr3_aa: CASSGYRGLNEQFF

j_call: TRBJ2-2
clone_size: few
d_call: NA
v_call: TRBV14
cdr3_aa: CASSQVNSGELFF

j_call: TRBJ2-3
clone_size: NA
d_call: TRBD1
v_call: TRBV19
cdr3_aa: CASGTGHTDTQYF